These T cell receptor beta chains were read from a single sample in a study of STAT5B mutations in CD4+ large granular lymphocyte leukemia. Sequenced by immunoSEQ multiplex PCR; TCRdb stores in-frame clones only, minus some. The profile covers 20,000 to 25,000 clones, with roughly 83% appearing a single time and 0.42% taken by the ten largest. Sequences were obtained from CD4+ T cells from blood buffy coats. These receptors were collected from a human donor in good health. The CDR3 runs from the conserved cysteine through the conserved F or W. A D gene is named only where the DNA matches it firmly. Some rows mark clone size as missing; the rest say once, few, many or name a class of expanded clone.

clone_size	d_call	v_call	j_call	cdr3_aa	cdr3_nt
-	TRBD1	TRBV30	TRBJ1-4	CAWSVPPTGGKLFF	TGTGCCTGGAGTGTACCCCCGACAGGGGGAAAACTGTTTTTT
-	TRBD2	TRBV6-5	TRBJ2-7	CASSYSASGEFKQYF	TGTGCCAGCAGTTACTCCGCTAGCGGAGAATTCAAGCAGTACTTC
-	-	TRBV6-5	TRBJ1-3	CASSAEYTGNTIYF	TGTGCCAGCAGTGCGGAGTATACTGGAAACACCATATATTTT
-	TRBD1	TRBV7-2	TRBJ1-1	CASSLYFDRGTLGEAFF	TGTGCCAGCAGCTTATACTTCGACAGGGGCACTCTGGGTGAAGCTTTCTTT
-	-	TRBV14	TRBJ2-7	CASSPSGFPYEQYF	TGTGCCAGCAGCCCGAGCGGATTTCCTTACGAGCAGTACTTC
-	-	TRBV5-6	TRBJ2-1	CASSFGGLGNEQFF	TGTGCCAGCAGCTTTGGTGGGCTGGGGAATGAGCAGTTCTTC
few	-	TRBV5-1	TRBJ1-2	CASSLGTWTGYTF	TGCGCCAGCAGCTTGGGGACATGGACAGGCTACACCTTC
-	TRBD2	TRBV5-4	TRBJ2-2	CASSPRSGGGTGELFF	TGTGCCAGCAGCCCCCGGAGCGGGGGGGGGACCGGGGAGCTGTTTTTT
-	-	TRBV2	TRBJ1-4	CASTEDSEKLFF	TGTGCCAGCACTGAAGACAGTGAAAAACTGTTTTTT
-	-	TRBV27	TRBJ2-7	CASSLGVGDLPYEQYF	TGTGCCAGCAGTTTGGGGGTGGGAGACCTGCCGTACGAGCAGTACTTC
-	-	TRBV7-9	TRBJ2-5	CASSLVLLWGQETQYF	TGTGCCAGCAGCTTAGTGTTGCTCTGGGGCCAAGAGACCCAGTACTTC
few	-	TRBV5-1	TRBJ2-1	CASSLAGRRNEQFF	TGCGCCAGCAGCTTGGCGGGACGGAGAAATGAGCAGTTCTTC
once	-	TRBV5-1	TRBJ2-7	CASSLAGANEQYF	TGCGCCAGCAGCTTGGCAGGGGCCAACGAGCAGTACTTC
-	-	TRBV2	TRBJ2-1	CASNQDPPRDEQFF	TGTGCCAGCAACCAGGACCCGCCGCGCGATGAGCAGTTCTTC
few	-	TRBV15	TRBJ1-5	CATSRARPGQPQHF	TGTGCCACCAGCAGAGCTCGCCCTGGGCAGCCCCAGCATTTT
few	TRBD2	TRBV5-1	TRBJ2-7	CASSPSGLAGVGEQYF	TGCGCCAGCAGCCCCTCCGGCCTAGCGGGAGTGGGCGAGCAGTACTTC
-	TRBD2	TRBV30	TRBJ2-7	CAWSVLAGVEQYF	TGTGCCTGGAGTGTACTAGCGGGAGTCGAGCAGTACTTC
-	TRBD2	TRBV5-4	TRBJ2-5	CASSLPGGLVAETQYF	TGTGCCAGCAGCCTGCCCGGGGGACTAGTGGCAGAGACCCAGTACTTC
-	TRBD2	TRBV2	TRBJ2-3	CASSGLAGVVDTQYF	TGTGCCAGCAGTGGCCTAGCGGGAGTTGTAGATACGCAGTATTTT
-	-	TRBV10-3	TRBJ2-7	CAISDHSGYEQYF	TGTGCCATCAGCGACCATAGTGGGTACGAGCAGTACTTC
-	-	TRBV6-5	TRBJ1-6	CASSQVVYNSPLHF	TGTGCCAGCAGCCAAGTGGTCTATAATTCACCCCTCCACTTT
few	TRBD1	TRBV9	TRBJ1-5	CASSGGQEFQPQHF	TGTGCCAGCAGCGGTGGACAGGAATTTCAGCCCCAGCATTTT
-	-	TRBV28	TRBJ1-1	CASITSTEAFF	TGTGCCAGCATAACCTCCACTGAAGCTTTCTTT
-	-	TRBV2	TRBJ1-4	CASSEATSNEKLFF	TGTGCCAGCAGTGAGGCCACGTCTAATGAAAAACTGTTTTTT
-	-	TRBV5-4	TRBJ2-5	CASSLALRQGLRTQYF	TGTGCCAGCAGCTTGGCCCTACGACAGGGACTGAGGACCCAGTACTTC